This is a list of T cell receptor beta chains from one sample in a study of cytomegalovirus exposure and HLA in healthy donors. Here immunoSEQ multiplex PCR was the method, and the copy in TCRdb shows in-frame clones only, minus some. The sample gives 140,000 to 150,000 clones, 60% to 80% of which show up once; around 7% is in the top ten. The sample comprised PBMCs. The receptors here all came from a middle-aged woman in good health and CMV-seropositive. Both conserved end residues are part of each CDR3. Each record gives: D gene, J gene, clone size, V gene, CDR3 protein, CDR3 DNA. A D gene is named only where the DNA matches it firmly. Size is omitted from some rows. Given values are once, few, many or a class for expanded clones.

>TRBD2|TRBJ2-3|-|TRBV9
CASSASGGTITDTQYF
TGTGCCAGCAGCGCTAGCGGGGGCACGATCACAGATACGCAGTATTTT
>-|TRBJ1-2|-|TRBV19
CASSIESTGRYGYTF
TGTGCCAGTAGTATCGAAAGTACAGGACGCTATGGCTACACCTTC
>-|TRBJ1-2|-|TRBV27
CASSLSGGGGYTF
TGTGCCAGCAGTTTATCGGGGGGGGGCGGCTACACCTTC
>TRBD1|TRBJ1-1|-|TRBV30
CAWSSMGQGNTEAFF
TGTGCCTGGAGTAGTATGGGACAGGGAAACACTGAAGCTTTCTTT
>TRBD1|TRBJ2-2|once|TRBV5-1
CASSLGTGGFGELFF
TGCGCCAGCAGCCTAGGGACAGGGGGTTTCGGGGAGCTGTTTTTT
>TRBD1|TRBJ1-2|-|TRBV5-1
CASGTGATNYGYTF
TGCGCCAGCGGGACAGGAGCAACTAACTATGGCTACACCTTC
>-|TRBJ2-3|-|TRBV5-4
CASSLVHSGDTQYF
TGTGCCAGCAGCTTGGTGCATTCCGGGGATACGCAGTATTTT
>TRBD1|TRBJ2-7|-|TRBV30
CAFSRTGRDEQYF
TGTGCCTTTTCCAGGACAGGGCGGGACGAGCAGTACTTC
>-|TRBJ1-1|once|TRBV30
CAWSGFGRPVSEAFF
TGTGCCTGGAGTGGTTTTGGCAGGCCGGTTTCTGAAGCTTTCTTT
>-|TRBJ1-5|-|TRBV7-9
CASSLAEAPQHF
TGTGCCAGCAGCTTAGCTGAGGCGCCCCAGCATTTT
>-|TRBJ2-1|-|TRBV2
CASSEQRNEQFF
TGTGCCAGCAGTGAACAGAGGAATGAGCAGTTCTTC
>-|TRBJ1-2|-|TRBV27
CASSRGPGDGYTF
TGTGCCAGCAGTCGGGGTCCAGGCGATGGCTACACCTTC
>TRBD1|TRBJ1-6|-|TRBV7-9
CASSLYDLSNRGFNSPLHF
TGTGCCAGCAGCTTATACGATCTCTCCAACAGGGGGTTTAATTCACCCCTCCACTTT
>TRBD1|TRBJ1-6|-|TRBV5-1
CASSIQTGGNNSPLHF
TGCGCCAGCAGCATCCAGACAGGGGGCAATAATTCACCCCTCCACTTT
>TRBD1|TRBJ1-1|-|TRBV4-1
CASSHAGTGRGSTEAFF
TGCGCCAGCAGCCACGCGGGGACAGGGAGGGGATCCACTGAAGCTTTCTTT
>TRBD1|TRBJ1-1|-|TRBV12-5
CASGLDRGMGNGGTEAFF
TGTGCTAGTGGTTTGGACAGGGGTATGGGTAATGGGGGCACTGAAGCTTTCTTT
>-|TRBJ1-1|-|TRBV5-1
CASSLGVGRVNTEAFF
TGCGCCAGCAGCTTGGGGGTAGGCAGGGTGAACACTGAAGCTTTCTTT
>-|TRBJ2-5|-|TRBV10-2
CASSDPGQETQYF
TGCGCCAGCAGTGACCCGGGCCAAGAGACCCAGTACTTC
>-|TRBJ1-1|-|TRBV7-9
CASSLRERNTEAFF
TGTGCCAGCAGCTTACGGGAGCGGAACACTGAAGCTTTCTTT
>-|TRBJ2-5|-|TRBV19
CASSIRETQYF
TGTGCCAGTAGTATCCGAGAGACCCAGTACTTC
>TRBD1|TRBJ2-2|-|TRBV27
CASSGQAPNTGELFF
TGTGCCAGCAGTGGACAGGCGCCTAACACCGGGGAGCTGTTTTTT
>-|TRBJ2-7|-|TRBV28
CASSLSTGIRRQYF
TGTGCCAGCAGTTTAAGTACAGGGATACGCCGGCAGTACTTC
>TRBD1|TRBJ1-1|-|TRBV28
CASSLQQYRGWGTEAFF
TGTGCCAGCAGTTTACAACAATACAGGGGCTGGGGCACTGAAGCTTTCTTT
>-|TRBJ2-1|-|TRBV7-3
CASSLTGGRPRDEQFF
TGTGCCAGCAGCTTAACTGGCGGCAGACCGAGAGATGAGCAGTTCTTC
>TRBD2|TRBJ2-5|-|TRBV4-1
CASSQIPSGGAQETQYF
TGCGCCAGCAGCCAAATTCCTAGCGGGGGGGCCCAAGAGACCCAGTACTTC
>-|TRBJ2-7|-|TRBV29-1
CSVETERTYEQYF
TGCAGCGTAGAGACAGAACGCACCTACGAGCAGTACTTC
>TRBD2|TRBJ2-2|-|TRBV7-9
CASSPRTSGNTGELFF
TGTGCCAGCAGCCCGCGGACTAGCGGGAACACCGGGGAGCTGTTTTTT
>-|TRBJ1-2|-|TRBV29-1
CSVDMTTLNYGYTF
TGCAGCGTTGACATGACTACTCTTAACTATGGCTACACCTTC
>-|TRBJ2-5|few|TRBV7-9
CASSLPTGETQYF
TGTGCCAGCAGCTTACCAACAGGGGAGACCCAGTACTTC
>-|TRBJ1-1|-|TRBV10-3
CAISDGGAMNTEAFF
TGTGCCATCAGTGATGGTGGGGCGATGAACACTGAAGCTTTCTTT
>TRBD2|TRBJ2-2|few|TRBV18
CASSAPGLASTGELFF
TGTGCCAGCTCAGCGCCGGGACTAGCGAGCACCGGGGAGCTGTTTTTT
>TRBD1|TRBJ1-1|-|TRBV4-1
CASSQPGQGTQSNTEAFF
TGCGCCAGCAGCCAACCGGGACAGGGGACCCAATCCAACACTGAAGCTTTCTTT
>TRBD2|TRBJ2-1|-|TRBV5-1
CASRRLAGGDEQFF
TGCGCCAGCAGACGACTAGCGGGGGGCGATGAGCAGTTCTTC
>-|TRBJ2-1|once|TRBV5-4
CASSFQGDEQFF
TGTGCCAGCAGCTTCCAGGGCGACGAGCAGTTCTTC
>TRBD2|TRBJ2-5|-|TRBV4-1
CASSQPRTSIQKTQYF
TGCGCCAGCAGCCAACCTCGGACTAGCATCCAAAAGACCCAGTACTTC
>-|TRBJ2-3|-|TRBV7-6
CASSLAAGSTDTQYF
TGTGCCAGCAGCTTAGCTGCGGGGAGCACAGATACGCAGTATTTT
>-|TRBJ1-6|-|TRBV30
CAWSPPDRSYNSPLHF
TGTGCCTGGAGTCCACCAGACAGGTCTTATAATTCACCCCTCCACTTT
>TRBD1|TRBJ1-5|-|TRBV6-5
CASSADRGTNQPQHF
TGTGCCAGCAGCGCAGACAGGGGGACCAATCAGCCCCAGCATTTT
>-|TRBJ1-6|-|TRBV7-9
CASSFSVSYNSPLHF
TGTGCCAGCAGCTTTAGTGTGTCCTATAATTCACCCCTCCACTTT
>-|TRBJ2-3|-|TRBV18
CASSPQPQGRDTQYF
TGTGCCAGCTCACCGCAACCACAGGGGAGGGATACGCAGTATTTT
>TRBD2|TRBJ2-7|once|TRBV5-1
CASSRDTSGGVYEQYF
TGCGCCAGCAGCAGGGATACTAGCGGGGGGGTCTACGAGCAGTACTTC